This T cell receptor (beta chain) was identified in a study of neurological immune-mediated disorders. Overall study findings and caveats: TCR clonal expansion peaked in HTLV-1-associated myelopathy patients and was lowest in multiple sclerosis patients.

A 10-nucleotide random UMI tagged transcripts in template-switch 5'RACE cDNA synthesis. TCRdb reprocessed the 5' RACE reads via MiXCR and lists one record per CDR3 protein. The sample holds roughly 25,000 distinct CDR3 sequences, 2% to 2.5% seen once. CDR1 is DFQATT, CDR2 SNEGSKA, per germline (reference sequence). CDR3 size: 13 residues. V dropped 4 bases and J dropped 1 base, with 11 bases sitting between them. Stored at -80 C, 2 million PBMCs were the source of the unsorted libraries. This clonotype was detected many times. Its target is unknown. The TCR originated in a woman in her forties or fifties with multiple sclerosis. This chain links TRBV20-1 with TRBJ2-7; D is perhaps TRBD1 (5 bases). The sequenced material came from PBMCs. CDR3 nucleotides: TGCAGTGCTACAGGGTGGGGTTCCTACGAGCAGTACTTC. Its protein is CSATGWGSYEQYF.